These T cell receptor beta chains were read from a single sample in a study of blood T cell repertoires in COVID-19. Generated by immunoSEQ multiplex PCR, the TCRdb table keeps only in-frame clones and is missing some. Among about 75,000 clones listed, around 89% were seen once. Specimen: peripheral blood. The source is a human donor in a cohort sampled during active COVID-19. Both conserved end residues are part of each CDR3. The order of the fields is CDR3 length, clone size, V gene, J gene, D gene, CDR3 DNA, CDR3 protein. D genes are given only for firm matches. The size field is filled for only some rows; it gives once, few, many or a size class.

>13|.|TRBV12-3/TRBV12-4|TRBJ1-2|TRBD1
TGTGCCAGCAGTTTTAACAGGGGATTTGGCTACACCTTC
CASSFNRGFGYTF
>13|.|TRBV12-3/TRBV12-4|TRBJ1-1|TRBD1
TGTGCCAGCAGTGGACAGGGGGGACATGAAGCTTTCTTT
CASSGQGGHEAFF
>13|.|TRBV29-1|TRBJ1-1|TRBD1
TGCAGCGTTCGGACAGGGGGTAGCACTGAAGCTTTCTTT
CSVRTGGSTEAFF
>16|.|TRBV4-2|TRBJ2-3|TRBD2
TGTGCCAGCAGCCAGGGACTAGCGGGAAAGGGTGATACGCAGTATTTT
CASSQGLAGKGDTQYF
>13|.|TRBV27|TRBJ2-3|TRBD1
TGTGCCAGCAGTTTAGTCAGGGGGAATACGCAGTATTTT
CASSLVRGNTQYF
>12|once|TRBV30|TRBJ2-5|TRBD2
TGTGCCGGACTAGCAGGCGGGGAGACCCAGTACTTC
CAGLAGGETQYF
>15|.|TRBV7-2|TRBJ1-5|TRBD1
TGTGCCAGCAGCCCCAGGACAGGGATCAATCAGCCCCAGCATTTT
CASSPRTGINQPQHF
>15|.|TRBV2|TRBJ2-3|.
TGTGCCAGCATATTAGGACTACCAGAGTCAGATACGCAGTATTTT
CASILGLPESDTQYF
>14|.|TRBV6-2/TRBV6-3|TRBJ1-2|TRBD1
TGTGCCAGCAGTTTCGGGACAGTGAACTATGGCTACACCTTC
CASSFGTVNYGYTF
>16|few|TRBV10-2|TRBJ2-1|TRBD2
TGCGCCAGCAGTGAGACTAGCGGGTTCTCCTACAATGAGCAGTTCTTC
CASSETSGFSYNEQFF
>15|.|TRBV5-1|TRBJ2-1|TRBD1
TGCGCCAGCAGCTTTACCGGGACAGAGTACAATGAGCAGTTCTTC
CASSFTGTEYNEQFF
>15|.|TRBV9|TRBJ1-1|.
TGTGCCAGCAGAAAGGACGGGACAACGAACACTGAAGCTTTCTTT
CASRKDGTTNTEAFF
>12|.|TRBV2|TRBJ1-2|.
TGTGCCAGCAGTGACAGGGACTATGGCTACACCTTC
CASSDRDYGYTF
>15|.|TRBV9|TRBJ2-3|TRBD2
TGTGCCAGCAGCGTAACCAGCGGGGGGTCCTATACGCAGTATTTT
CASSVTSGGSYTQYF
>16|once|TRBV7-2|TRBJ2-3|TRBD2
TGTGCCAGCAGCTTAGGGGGCGGGAGGGCCTCAGATACGCAGTATTTT
CASSLGGGRASDTQYF
>14|.|TRBV5-6|TRBJ1-1|.
TGTGCCAGCAGCTTAGTTGACAGAAACACTGAAGCTTTCTTT
CASSLVDRNTEAFF
>15|.|TRBV20-1|TRBJ2-5|.
TGCAGTGCTAGTGTTGGTCCGGGACAACAAGAGACCCAGTACTTC
CSASVGPGQQETQYF
>17|.|TRBV3-1/TRBV3-2|TRBJ2-5|TRBD2
TGTGCCAGCAGCTCCACTAGCGGGAGGGCCTGGGGGGAGACCCAGTACTTC
CASSSTSGRAWGETQYF
>14|.|TRBV7-9|TRBJ2-1|.
TGTGCCAGCAGCTCGGGGGGCGGGCGGAATGAGCAGTTCTTC
CASSSGGGRNEQFF
>14|.|TRBV28|TRBJ1-1|.
TGTGCCAGCAGTTTACCAGGGGTAAACACTGAAGCTTTCTTT
CASSLPGVNTEAFF
>15|few|TRBV5-8|TRBJ2-3|.
TGTGCCAGCAGCTTGACTCAGCGGTCCGCCGATACGCAGTATTTT
CASSLTQRSADTQYF
>15|.|TRBV5-4|TRBJ2-7|TRBD1
TGTGCCAGCAGCTTGGCCGGGCAGGGGGCTTACGAGCAGTACTTC
CASSLAGQGAYEQYF